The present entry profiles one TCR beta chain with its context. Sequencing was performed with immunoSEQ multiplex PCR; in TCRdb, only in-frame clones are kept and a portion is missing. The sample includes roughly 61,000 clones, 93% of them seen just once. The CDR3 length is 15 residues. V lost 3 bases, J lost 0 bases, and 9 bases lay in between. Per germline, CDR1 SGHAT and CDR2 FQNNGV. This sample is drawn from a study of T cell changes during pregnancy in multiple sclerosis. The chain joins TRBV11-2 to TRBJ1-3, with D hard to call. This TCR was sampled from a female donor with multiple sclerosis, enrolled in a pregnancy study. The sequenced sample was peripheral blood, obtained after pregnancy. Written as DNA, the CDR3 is TGTGCCAGCAGCTTCCTAGCTAGCTCTGGAAACACCATATATTTT. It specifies CASSFLASSGNTIYF. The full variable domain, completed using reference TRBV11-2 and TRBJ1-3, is EAGVAQSPRYKIIEKRQSVAFWCNPISGHATLYWYQQILGQGPKLLIQFQNNGVVDDSQLPKDRFSAERLKGVDSTLKIQPAKLEDSAVYLCASSFLASSGNTIYFGEGSWLTVV.